The clone carrying this TCR beta chain showed up just a few times. These data originate in a study of blood T cell repertoires in COVID-19. Authors' methods: Reference gene primer amplification in the assay estimated nucleated cell counts. Clones were sequenced by immunoSEQ multiplex PCR, and TCRdb holds only the in-frame ones, with some missing. V and J calls and clone size follow that table, whereas D and trimming were derived from the DNA. The table includes about 440,000 clones, around 91% detected once. Cohort assignment relied on participant-reported clinical history. Material for sequencing was PBMCs or T cells enriched from blood (not recorded which). This clonotype was obtained from a man younger than 30 who had recovered from COVID-19.

CDR3 amino acids: CASSPAGLRNEQFF. In DNA form, the CDR3 reads TGTGCCAGCAGCCCGGCGGGACTTCGCAATGAGCAGTTCTTC. The rearrangement uses TRBV6-5 and TRBJ2-1, with a tentative D call TRBD2 (6 bases). Germline assignment: CDR1 MNHEY and CDR2 SVGAGI. The CDR3 has 14 amino acids. V lost 6 bases to trimming and J lost 6 bases, with 15 bases between them.